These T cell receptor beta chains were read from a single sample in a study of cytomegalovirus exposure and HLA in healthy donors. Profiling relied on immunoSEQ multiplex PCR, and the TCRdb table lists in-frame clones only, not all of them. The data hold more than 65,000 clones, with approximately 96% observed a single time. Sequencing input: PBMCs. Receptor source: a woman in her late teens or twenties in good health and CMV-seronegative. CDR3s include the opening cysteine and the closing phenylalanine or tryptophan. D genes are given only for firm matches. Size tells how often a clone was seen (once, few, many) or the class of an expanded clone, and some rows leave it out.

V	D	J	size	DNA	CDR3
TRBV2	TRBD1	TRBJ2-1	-	TGTGCCAGCAGCGCTACAGGGGAGTCCTACAATGAGCAGTTCTTC	CASSATGESYNEQFF
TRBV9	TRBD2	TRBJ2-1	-	TGTGCCAGCAGCGCGGGACTAGCGGGAGGGCGCTATGAGCAGTTCTTC	CASSAGLAGGRYEQFF
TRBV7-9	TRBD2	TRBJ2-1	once	TGTGCCAGCAGCGGGGGGGGCTCCTACAATGAGCAGTTCTTC	CASSGGGSYNEQFF
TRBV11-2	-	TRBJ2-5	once	TGTGCCAGCAGCGGACAGCTAGAAGAGACCCAGTACTTC	CASSGQLEETQYF
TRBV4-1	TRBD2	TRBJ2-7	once	TGCGCCAGCAGCCCTACTAGCGGGAGTCTGGACGAGCAGTACTTC	CASSPTSGSLDEQYF
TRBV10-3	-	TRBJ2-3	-	TGTGCCATCAGTCGGGACTCAAGGAGGACCGGGGACACAGATACGCAGTATTTT	CAISRDSRRTGDTDTQYF
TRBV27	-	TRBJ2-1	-	TGTGCCAGCAGTTTCCTCTCCTTCAGGGAAGTTGAGCAGTTCTTC	CASSFLSFREVEQFF
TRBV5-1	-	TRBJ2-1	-	TGCGCCAGCAGCACGGGACAAGACTACAATGAGCAGTTCTTC	CASSTGQDYNEQFF
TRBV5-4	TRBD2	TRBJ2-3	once	TGTGCCAGCAGCCATACTGGACTAGACACAGATACGCAGTATTTT	CASSHTGLDTDTQYF
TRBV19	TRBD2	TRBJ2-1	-	TGTGCCAGTAGTATAGTAGCGGGACAAGTTAACAATGAGCAGTTCTTC	CASSIVAGQVNNEQFF